This T cell receptor (beta chain) was documented in a study of early T cells in non-severe SARS-CoV-2 infection. This clonotype came up many times. TCRdb analysed the 5' RACE reads with MiXCR anew, one entry per CDR3 protein. The sample records about 55,000 distinct CDR3 sequences, about 6.1% being singletons. The CDR3 totals 15 residues. CDR1 and CDR2 (germline): SGHTA, FQGNSA. Trimming removed 1 base from V and 1 base from J, with 10 bases in between. The rearrangement uses TRBV7-2 and TRBJ2-5; no firm D call. Sequenced material: whole blood, taken at baseline. The sequence came from an adult who was a healthcare worker with PCR-confirmed SARS-CoV-2 infection or an uninfected control (not recorded which). The CDR3 bases are TGTGCCAGCAGCTTAGGACGCGTGGGCCAAGAGACCCAGTACTTC. Its translation is CASSLGRVGQETQYF.